This TCR beta chain was captured by sequencing in a study of breast tumors, draining lymph nodes, adjacent tissues. The study's findings and limits: Tumor repertoires ranked between lymph nodes and nontumor tissue in diversity, with V and J gene preferences. Data fit most tumor T cells coming from lymph node, expanding in tumor.

The CDR3 runs 14 residues. Breast cancer patients provided tissue from their axillary draining lymph nodes. Concerning this clonotype itself: Antigen: not known. Given a much more abundant clone one base away, this may be a read error.

TCRdb re-called the multiplex PCR reads with MiXCR, one entry per CDR3 protein. The sample lists 250,000 or so distinct CDR3 sequences, more than 30% occurring once. V is TRBV12-3 or TRBV12-4 and J is TRBJ2-2; TRBD1 is a possible D gene (5 bases). The sample comprised axillary lymph node tissue. The TCR comes from a female donor with breast cancer. Some clones in this sample may be carry-over from other donors' samples. The CDR3 region is CVSSSPGTGGELFF. For the CDR3, the DNA is TGTGTCAGCAGTTCCCCCGGAACAGGCGGGGAGCTGTTTTTT.